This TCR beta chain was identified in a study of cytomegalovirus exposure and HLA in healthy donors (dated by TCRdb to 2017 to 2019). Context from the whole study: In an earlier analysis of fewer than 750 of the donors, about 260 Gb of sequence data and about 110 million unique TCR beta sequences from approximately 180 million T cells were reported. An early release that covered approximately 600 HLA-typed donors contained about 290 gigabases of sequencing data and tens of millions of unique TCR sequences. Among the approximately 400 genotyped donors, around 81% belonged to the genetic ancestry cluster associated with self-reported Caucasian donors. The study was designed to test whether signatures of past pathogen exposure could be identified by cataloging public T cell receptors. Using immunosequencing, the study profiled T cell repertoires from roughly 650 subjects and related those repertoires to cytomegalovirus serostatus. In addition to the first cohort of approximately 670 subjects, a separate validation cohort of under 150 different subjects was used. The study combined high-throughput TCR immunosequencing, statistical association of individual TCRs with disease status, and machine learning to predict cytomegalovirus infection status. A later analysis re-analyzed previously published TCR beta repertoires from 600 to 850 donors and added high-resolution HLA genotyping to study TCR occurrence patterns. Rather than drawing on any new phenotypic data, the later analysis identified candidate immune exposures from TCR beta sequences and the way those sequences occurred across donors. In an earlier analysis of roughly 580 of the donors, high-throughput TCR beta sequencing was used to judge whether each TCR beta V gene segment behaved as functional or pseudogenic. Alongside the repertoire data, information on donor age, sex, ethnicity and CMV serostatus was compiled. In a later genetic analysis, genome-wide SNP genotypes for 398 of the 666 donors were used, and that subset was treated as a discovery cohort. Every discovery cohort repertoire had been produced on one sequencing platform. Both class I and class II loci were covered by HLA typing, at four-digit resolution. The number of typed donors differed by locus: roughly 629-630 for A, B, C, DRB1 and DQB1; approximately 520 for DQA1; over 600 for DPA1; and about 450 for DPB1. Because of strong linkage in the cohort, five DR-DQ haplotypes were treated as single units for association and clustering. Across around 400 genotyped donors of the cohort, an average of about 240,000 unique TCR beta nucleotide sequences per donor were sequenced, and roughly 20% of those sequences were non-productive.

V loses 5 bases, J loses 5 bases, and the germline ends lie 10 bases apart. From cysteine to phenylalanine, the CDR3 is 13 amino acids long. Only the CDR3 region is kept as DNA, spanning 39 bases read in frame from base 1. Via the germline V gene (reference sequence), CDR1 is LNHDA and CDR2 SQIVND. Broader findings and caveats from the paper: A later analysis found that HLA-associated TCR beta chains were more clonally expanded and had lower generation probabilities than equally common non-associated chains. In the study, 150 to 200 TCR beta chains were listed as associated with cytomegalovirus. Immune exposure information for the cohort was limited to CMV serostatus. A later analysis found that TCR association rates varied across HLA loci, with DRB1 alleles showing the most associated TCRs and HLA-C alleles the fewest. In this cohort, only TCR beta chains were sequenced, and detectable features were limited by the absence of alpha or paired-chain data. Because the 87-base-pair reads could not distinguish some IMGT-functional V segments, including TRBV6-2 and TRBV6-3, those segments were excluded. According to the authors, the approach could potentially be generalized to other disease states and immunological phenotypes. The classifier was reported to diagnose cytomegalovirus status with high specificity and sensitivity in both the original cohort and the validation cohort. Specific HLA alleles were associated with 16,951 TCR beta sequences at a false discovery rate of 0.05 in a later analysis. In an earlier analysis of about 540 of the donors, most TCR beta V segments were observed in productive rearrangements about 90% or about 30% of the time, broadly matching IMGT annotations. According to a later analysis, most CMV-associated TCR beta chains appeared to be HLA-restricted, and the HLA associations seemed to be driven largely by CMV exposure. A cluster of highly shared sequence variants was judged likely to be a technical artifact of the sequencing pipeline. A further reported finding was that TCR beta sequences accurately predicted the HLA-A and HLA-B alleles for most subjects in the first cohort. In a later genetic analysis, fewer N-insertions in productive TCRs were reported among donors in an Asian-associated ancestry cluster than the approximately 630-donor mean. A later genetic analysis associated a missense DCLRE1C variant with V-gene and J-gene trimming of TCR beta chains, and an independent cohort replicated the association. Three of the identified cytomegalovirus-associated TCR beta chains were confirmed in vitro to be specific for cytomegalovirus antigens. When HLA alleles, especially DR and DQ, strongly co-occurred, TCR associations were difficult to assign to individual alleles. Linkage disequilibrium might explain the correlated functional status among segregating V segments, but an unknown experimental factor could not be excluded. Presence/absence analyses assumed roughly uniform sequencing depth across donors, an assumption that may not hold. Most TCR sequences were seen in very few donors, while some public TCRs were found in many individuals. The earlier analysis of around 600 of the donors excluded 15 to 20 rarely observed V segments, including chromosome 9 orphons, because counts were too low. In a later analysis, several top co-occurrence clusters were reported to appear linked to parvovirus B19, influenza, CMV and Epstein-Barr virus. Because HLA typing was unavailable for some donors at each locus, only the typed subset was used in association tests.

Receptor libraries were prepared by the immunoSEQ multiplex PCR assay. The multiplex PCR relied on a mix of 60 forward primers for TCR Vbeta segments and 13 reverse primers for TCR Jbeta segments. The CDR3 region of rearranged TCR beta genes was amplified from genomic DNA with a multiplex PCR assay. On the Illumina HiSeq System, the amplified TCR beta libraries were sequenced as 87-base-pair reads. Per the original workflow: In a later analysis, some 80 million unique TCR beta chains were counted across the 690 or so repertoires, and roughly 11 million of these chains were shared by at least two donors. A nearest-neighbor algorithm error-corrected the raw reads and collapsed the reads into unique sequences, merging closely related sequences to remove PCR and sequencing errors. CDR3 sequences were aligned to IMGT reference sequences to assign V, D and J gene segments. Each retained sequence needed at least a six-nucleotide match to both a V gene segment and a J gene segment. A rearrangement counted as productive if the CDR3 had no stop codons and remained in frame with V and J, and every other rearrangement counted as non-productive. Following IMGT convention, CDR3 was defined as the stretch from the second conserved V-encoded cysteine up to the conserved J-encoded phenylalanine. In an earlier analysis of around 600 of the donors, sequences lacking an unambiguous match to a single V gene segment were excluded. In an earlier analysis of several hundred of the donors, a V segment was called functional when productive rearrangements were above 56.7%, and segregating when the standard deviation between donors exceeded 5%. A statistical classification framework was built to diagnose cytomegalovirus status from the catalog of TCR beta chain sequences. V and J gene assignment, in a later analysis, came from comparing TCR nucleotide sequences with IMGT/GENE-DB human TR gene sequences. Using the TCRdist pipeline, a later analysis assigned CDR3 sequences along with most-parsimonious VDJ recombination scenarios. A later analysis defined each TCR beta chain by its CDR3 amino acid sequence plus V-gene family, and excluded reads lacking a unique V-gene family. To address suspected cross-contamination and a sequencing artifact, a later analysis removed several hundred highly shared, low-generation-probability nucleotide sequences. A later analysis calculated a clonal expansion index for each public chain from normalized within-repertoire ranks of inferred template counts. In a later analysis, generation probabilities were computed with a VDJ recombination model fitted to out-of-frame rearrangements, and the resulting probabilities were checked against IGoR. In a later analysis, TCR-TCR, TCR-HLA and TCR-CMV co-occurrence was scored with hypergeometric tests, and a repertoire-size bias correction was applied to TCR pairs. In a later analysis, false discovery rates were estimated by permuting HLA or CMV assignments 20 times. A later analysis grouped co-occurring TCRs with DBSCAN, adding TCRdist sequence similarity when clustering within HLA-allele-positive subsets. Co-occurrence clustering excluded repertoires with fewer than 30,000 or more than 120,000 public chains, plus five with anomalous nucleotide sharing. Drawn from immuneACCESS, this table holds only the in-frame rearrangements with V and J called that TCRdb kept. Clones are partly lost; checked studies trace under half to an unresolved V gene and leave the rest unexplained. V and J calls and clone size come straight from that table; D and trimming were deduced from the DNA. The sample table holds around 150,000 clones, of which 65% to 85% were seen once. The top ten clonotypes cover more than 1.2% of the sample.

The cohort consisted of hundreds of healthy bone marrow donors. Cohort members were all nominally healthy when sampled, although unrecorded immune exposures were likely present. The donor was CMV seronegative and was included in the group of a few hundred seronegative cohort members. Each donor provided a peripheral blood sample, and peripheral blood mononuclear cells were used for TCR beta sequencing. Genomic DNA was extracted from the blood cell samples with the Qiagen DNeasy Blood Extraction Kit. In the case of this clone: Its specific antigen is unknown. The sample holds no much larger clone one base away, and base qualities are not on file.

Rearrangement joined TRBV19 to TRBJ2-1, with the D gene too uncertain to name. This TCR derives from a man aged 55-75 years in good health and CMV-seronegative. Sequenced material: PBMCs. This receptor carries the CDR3 CASSYPRDNEQFF. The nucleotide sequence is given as TGTGCCAGTAGTTACCCTCGGGACAATGAGCAGTTCTTC.